This TCR beta chain was retrieved from a study of blood T cell repertoires in COVID-19. V was pared by 0 bases and J by 7 bases, with 10 bases between. Germline V CDR1 and CDR2: SGHDT, YYEEEE. The CDR3 contains 13 residues. Sequenced by immunoSEQ multiplex PCR; TCRdb stores in-frame clones only, minus some. The data contain around 140,000 clones, around 89% of them seen just once; the ten biggest clones take up 10%. This clonotype originated in a man aged 50-60 years with acute or convalescent COVID-19. The sequenced material came from peripheral blood. The rearrangement links TRBV5-6 to TRBJ1-2; a possible D gene is TRBD1 (5 bases). The CDR3 DNA reads as TGTGCCAGCAGCTTGGGTCAGGGCGGTGGCTACACCTTC. Protein product: CASSLGQGGGYTF.